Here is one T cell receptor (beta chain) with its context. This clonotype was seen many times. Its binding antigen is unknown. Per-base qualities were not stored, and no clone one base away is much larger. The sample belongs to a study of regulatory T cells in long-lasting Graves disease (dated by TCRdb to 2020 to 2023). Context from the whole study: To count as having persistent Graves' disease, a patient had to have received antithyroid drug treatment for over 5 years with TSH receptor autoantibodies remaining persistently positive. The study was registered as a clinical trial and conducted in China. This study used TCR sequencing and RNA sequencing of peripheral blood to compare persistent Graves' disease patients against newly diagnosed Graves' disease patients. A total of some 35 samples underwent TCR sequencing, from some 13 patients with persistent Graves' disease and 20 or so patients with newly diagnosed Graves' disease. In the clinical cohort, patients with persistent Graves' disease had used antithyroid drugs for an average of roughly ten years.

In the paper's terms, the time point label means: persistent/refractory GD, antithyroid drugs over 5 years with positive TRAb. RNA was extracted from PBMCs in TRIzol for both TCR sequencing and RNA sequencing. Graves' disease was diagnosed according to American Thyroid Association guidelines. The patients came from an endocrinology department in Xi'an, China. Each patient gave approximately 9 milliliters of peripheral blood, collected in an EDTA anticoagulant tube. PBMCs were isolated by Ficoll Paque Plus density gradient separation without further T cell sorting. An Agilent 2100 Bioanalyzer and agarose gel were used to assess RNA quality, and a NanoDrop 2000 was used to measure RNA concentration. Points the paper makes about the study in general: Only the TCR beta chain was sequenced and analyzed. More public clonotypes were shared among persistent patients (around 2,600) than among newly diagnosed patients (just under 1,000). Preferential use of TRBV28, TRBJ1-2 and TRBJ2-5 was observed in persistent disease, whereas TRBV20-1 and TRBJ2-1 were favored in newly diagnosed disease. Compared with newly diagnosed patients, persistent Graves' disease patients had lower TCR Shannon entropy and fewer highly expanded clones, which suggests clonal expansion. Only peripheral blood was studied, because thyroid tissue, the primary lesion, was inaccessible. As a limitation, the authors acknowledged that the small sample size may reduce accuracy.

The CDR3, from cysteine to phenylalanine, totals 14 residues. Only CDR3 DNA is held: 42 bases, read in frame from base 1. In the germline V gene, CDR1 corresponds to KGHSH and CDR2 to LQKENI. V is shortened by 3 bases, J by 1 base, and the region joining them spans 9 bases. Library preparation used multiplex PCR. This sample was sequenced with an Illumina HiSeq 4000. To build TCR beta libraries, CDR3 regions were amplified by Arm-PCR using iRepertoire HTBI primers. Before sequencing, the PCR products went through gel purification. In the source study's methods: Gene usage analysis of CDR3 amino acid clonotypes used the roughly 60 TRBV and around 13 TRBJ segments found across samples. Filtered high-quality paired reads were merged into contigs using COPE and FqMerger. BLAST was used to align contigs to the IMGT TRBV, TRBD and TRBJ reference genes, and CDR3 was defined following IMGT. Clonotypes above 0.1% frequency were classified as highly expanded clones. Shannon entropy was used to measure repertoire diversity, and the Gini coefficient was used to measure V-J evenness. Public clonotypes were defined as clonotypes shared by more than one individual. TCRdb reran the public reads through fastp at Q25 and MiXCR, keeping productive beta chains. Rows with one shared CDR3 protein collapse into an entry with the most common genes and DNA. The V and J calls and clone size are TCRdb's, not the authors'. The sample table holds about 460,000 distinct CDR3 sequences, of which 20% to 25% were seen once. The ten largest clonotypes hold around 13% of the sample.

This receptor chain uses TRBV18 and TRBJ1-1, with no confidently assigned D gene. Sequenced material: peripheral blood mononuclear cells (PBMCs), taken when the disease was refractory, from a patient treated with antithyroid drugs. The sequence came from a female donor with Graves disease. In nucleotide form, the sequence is TGTGCCAGCTCACCCTACGACAAGAACACTGAAGCTTTCTTT. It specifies CASSPYDKNTEAFF.